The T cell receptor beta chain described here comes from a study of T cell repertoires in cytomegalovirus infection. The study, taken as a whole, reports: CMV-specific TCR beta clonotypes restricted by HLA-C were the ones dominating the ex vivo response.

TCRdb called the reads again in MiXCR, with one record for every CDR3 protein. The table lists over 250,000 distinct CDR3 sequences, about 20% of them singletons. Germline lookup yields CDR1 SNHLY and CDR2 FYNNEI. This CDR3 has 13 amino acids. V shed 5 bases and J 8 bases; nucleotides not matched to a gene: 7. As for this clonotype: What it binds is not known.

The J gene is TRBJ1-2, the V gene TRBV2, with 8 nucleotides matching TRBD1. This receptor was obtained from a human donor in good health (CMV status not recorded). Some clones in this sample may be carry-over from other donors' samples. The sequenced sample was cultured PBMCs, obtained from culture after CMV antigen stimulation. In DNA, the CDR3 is TGTGCCAGCAGTTCTGACAGGGGTGAAGGCTACACCTTC. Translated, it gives CASSSDRGEGYTF. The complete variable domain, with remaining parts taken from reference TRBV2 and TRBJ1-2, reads EPEVTQTPSHQVTQMGQEVILRCVPISNHLYFYWYRQILGQKVEFLVSFYNNEISEKSEIFDDQFSVERPDGSNFTLKIRSTKLEDSAMYFCASSSDRGEGYTFGSGTRLTVV.